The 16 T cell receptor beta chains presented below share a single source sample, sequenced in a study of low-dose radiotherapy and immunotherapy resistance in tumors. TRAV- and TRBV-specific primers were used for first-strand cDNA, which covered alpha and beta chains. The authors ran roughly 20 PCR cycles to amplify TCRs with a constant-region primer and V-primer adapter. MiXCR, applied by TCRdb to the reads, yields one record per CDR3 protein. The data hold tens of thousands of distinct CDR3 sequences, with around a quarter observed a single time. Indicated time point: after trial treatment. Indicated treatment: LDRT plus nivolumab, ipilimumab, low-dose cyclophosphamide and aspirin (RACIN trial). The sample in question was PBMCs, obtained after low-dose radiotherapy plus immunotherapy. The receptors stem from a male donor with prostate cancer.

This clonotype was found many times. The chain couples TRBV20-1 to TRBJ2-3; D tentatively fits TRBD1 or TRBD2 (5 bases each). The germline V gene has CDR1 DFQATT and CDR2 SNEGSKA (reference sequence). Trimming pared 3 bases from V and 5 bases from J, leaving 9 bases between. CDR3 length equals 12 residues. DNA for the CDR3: TGCAGTGCTAGCGGGGCGGAAGATACGCAGTATTTT. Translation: CSASGAEDTQYF.

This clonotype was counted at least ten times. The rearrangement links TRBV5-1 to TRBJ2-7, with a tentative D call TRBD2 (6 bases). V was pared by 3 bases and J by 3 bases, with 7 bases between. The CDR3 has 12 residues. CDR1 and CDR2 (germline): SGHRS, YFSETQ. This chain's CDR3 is CASSSGLYEQYF. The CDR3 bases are TGCGCCAGCAGCTCGGGACTCTACGAGCAGTACTTC.

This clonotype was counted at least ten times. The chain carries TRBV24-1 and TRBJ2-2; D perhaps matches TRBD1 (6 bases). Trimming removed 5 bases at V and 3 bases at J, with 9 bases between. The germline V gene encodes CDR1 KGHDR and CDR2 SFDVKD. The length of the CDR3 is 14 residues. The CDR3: CATSATGYTGELFF. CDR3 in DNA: TGTGCCACCAGTGCAACAGGGTACACCGGGGAGCTGTTTTTT.

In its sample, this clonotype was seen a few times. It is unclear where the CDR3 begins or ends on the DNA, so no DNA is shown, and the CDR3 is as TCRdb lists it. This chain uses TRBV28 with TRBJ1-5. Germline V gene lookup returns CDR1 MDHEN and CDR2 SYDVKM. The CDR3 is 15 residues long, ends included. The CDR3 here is CASTKGNSNQPQHFF.

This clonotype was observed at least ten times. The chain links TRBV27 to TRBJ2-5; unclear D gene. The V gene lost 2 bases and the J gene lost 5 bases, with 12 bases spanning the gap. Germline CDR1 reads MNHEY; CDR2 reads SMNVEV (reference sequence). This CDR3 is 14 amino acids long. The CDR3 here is CASSLSPSGETQYF. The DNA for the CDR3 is TGTGCCAGCAGTTTAAGCCCCTCTGGGGAGACCCAGTACTTC.

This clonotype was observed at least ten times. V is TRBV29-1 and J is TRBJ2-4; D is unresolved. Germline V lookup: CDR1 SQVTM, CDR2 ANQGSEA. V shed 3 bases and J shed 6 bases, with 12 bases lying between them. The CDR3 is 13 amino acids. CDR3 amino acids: CSVDRQVGNIQYF. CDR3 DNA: TGCAGCGTTGATCGGCAGGTGGGAAACATTCAGTACTTC.

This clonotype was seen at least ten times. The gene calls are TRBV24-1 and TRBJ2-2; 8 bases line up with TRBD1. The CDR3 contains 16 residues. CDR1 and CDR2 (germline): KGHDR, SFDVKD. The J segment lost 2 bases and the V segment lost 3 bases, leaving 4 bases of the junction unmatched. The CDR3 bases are TGTGCCACCAGTGATAGCAGGGGGCTTAACACCGGGGAGCTGTTTTTT. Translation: CATSDSRGLNTGELFF.

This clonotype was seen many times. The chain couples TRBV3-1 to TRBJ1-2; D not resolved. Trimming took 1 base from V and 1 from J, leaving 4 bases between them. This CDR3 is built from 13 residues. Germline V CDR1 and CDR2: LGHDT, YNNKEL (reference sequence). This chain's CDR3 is CASSQGSNYGYTF. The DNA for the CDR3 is TGTGCCAGCAGCCAAGGAAGTAACTATGGCTACACCTTC.

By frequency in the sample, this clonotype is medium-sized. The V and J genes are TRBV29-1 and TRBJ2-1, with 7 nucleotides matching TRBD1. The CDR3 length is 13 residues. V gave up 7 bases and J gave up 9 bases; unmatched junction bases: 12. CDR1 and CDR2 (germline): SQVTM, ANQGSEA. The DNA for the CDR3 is TGCAGCGGAAATCGACAGGGCGGTAGTGAGCAGTTCTTC. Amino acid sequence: CSGNRQGGSEQFF.

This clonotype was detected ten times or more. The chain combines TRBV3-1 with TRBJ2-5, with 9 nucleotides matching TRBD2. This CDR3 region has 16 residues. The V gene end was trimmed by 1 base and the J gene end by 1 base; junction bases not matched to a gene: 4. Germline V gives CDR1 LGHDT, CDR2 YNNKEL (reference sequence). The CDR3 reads CASSQGPAGGQETQYF. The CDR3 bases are TGTGCCAGCAGCCAAGGCCCAGCGGGGGGCCAAGAGACCCAGTACTTC.

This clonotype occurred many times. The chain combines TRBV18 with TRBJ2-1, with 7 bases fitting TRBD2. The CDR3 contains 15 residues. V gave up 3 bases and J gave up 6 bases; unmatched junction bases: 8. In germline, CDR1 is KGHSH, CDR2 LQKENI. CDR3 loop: CASSPGTERGNEQFF. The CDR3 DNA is TGTGCCAGCTCACCCGGGACCGAGCGGGGCAATGAGCAGTTCTTC.

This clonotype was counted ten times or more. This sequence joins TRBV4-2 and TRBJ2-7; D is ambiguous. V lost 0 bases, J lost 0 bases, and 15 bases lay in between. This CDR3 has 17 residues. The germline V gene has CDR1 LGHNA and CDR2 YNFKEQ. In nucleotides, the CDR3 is TGTGCCAGCAGCCAAGATCCCCAAGGCCAGAGCTCCTACGAGCAGTACTTC. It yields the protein CASSQDPQGQSSYEQYF.

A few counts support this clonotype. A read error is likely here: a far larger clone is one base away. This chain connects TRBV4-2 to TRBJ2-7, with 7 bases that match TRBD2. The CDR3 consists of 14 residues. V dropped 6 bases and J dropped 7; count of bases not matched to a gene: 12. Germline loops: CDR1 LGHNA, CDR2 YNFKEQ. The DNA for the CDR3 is TGTGCCAGCAGTAGACTAGCCAGCTACAATGAGCAGTACTTC. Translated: CASSRLASYNEQYF.

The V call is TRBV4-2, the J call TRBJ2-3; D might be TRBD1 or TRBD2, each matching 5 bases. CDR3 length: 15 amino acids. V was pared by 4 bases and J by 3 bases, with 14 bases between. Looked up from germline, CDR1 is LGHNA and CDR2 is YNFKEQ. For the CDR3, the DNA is TGTGCCAGCAGCCTACCGGGACCCCGAACAGATACGCAGTATTTT. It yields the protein CASSLPGPRTDTQYF.

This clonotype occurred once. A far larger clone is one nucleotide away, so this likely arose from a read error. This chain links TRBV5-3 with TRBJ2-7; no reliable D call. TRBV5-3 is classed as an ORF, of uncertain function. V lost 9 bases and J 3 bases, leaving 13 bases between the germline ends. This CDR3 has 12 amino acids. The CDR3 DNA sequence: TGTGCCATCAGCTTGGATATCTACGAGCAGTACTTC. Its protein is CAISLDIYEQYF.

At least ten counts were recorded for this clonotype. DNA of the CDR3: TGTGCCAGTACCGGGGGAGTCTACAATGAGCAGTTCTTC. It specifies CASTGGVYNEQFF. The chain uses TRBV19 and TRBJ2-1; D is perhaps TRBD2 (6 bases). V dropped 7 bases and J dropped 3 bases, with 10 bases sitting between them. The CDR3 sequence is 13 residues long. Germline V gene sequence: CDR1 LNHDA, CDR2 SQIVND (reference sequence). The full variable domain, its missing parts supplied by reference TRBV19 and TRBJ2-1, is DGGITQSPKYLFRKEGQNVTLSCEQNLNHDAMYWYRQDPGQGLRLIYYSQIVNDFQKGDIAEGYSVSREKKESFPLTVTSAQKNPTAFYLCASTGGVYNEQFFGPGTRLTVL.